This T cell receptor beta chain was obtained from a study of blood T cell repertoires in COVID-19. Turning to the study itself: Sample material is recorded as cDNA or gDNA derived from T cells, B-cell-depleted T cells, or PBMCs.

The table came from immunoSEQ multiplex PCR; TCRdb's copy has only in-frame clones and leaves some out. The table records 45,000 to 65,000 clones, approximately 88% of them present only once. Material for sequencing was peripheral blood. This TCR was recovered from a human donor in a cohort sampled during active COVID-19.

The CDR3 nucleotides read TGTGCCAGCAGCCCACTTCGGGGGGGGGCGGGGATTGAGCAGTTCTTC. Its translation is CASSPLRGGAGIEQFF. The rearrangement links TRBV9 to TRBJ2-1; 8 nucleotides line up with TRBD2. CDR3 length: 16 residues. Trimming cost V 4 bases and J 9 bases; bases outside gene matches: 15. Germline CDR1 is SGDLS and CDR2 is YYNGEE. The full variable domain, with the rest looked up from reference TRBV9 and TRBJ2-1, is DSGVTQTPKHLITATGQRVTLRCSPRSGDLSVYWYQQSLDQGLQFLIQYYNGEERAKGNILERFSAQQFPDLHSELNLSSLELGDSALYFCASSPLRGGAGIEQFFGPGTRLTVL.